This T cell receptor beta chain was sequenced during a study of memory CD4+ T cells and cytomegalovirus serostatus. TCRdb's copy holds only in-frame clones and misses some; the assay was immunoSEQ multiplex PCR. The sample yields approximately 46,000 clones, 60% to 85% seen once. A word on this clone: Antigen specificity is unknown.

Single viable CD3+CD4+CD8-CD45RO+ cells were sorted as the memory CD4+ T cells. General observations from the study: A US-trained random forest predicted CMV serostatus with median AUC around 0.92. Each of fewer than 80 CMV-associated TCRbeta sequences occurred in one to five individuals.

Sequencing was done on a sample of memory CD4+ T cells from blood. This TCR was sampled from an adult in good health and CMV-seronegative.

The CDR3 protein is CATRFSYNSPLHF. The DNA of the CDR3 is TGTGCCACTCGTTTTTCCTATAATTCACCCCTCCACTTT. The J gene is TRBJ1-6, the V gene TRBV6-6; D is undetermined. Looked up from germline, CDR1 is MNHNY and CDR2 is SVGAGI (reference sequence). V dropped 10 bases and J dropped 1 base, with 8 bases sitting between them. CDR3 size: 13 residues.